This T cell receptor beta chain was found in a study of cytomegalovirus exposure and HLA in healthy donors. About the study: There were roughly 80 million unique TCRs (from HLA-typed donors) in an early data release.

Concerning this clone: Antigen specificity is unknown.

Trimming stripped 5 bases from V and 5 bases from J, with 15 bases between. Germline V gene data show CDR1 as MNHEY and CDR2 as SVGAGI. The CDR3 length is 14 residues. Regarding donors, all were healthy bone marrow donors. Study results and limitations: HLA alleles showed associations with around 15,000 TCR beta sequences in a later analysis, at a 0.05 false discovery rate. Reported findings show TCR beta sequences accurately forecast HLA-A and HLA-B alleles in most subjects.

Researchers ran the PCR with 60 Vbeta and 13 Jbeta primers. The assay was immunoSEQ multiplex PCR, and TCRdb's table has in-frame clones only and misses some. The data show 180,000 or so clones, more than 60% seen once. The origin of this receptor is a man between 18 and 29 years old in good health and CMV-seronegative. This chain links TRBV6-5 with TRBJ1-1; D uncertain. Sequencing was done on a sample of PBMCs. CDR3 sequence reads: CASSNDMRWTEAFF. The CDR3, as DNA: TGTGCCAGCAGTAACGACATGCGATGGACTGAAGCTTTCTTT.